These 28 T cell receptor beta chains were all obtained from the same sample, sequenced in a study of somatic mutations in cytotoxic T cells in rheumatoid arthritis. Produced via immunoSEQ multiplex PCR; TCRdb's table is partial and in-frame only. Of approximately 21,000 clones in the sample, 78% are singletons; the top ten hold 11%. The sequencing input was CD8+ T cells sorted from blood. These receptors were collected from an adult with rheumatoid arthritis.

Only one count was recorded for this clone. The rearrangement links TRBV4-3 to TRBJ2-1; D possibly corresponds to TRBD2 (6 bases). The CDR3 covers 15 residues. Germline CDR1 and CDR2: LGHNA and YSLEER. The germline V and J ends were trimmed by 1 base and 4 bases, with 11 bases remaining between them. The CDR3 DNA sequence: TGCGCCAGCAGCCAAGGCGGGGAGTTTTACAATGAGCAGTTCTTC. This encodes CASSQGGEFYNEQFF.

Points on this clone: Other DNA sequences in the sample encode the same CDR3. This rearrangement joins TRBV4-2 to TRBJ1-2; D unclear. CDR1 LGHNA and CDR2 YNFKEQ come from the germline V gene. The CDR3 runs 15 residues. Trimming pared 1 base from V and 2 bases from J, leaving 11 bases between. CDR3: CASSQVAGENYGYTF. DNA of the CDR3: TGTGCCAGCAGCCAAGTAGCAGGCGAGAACTATGGCTACACCTTC.

V gene TRBV4-3 combines with J gene TRBJ1-1; D not certain. CDR3 length equals 14 residues. V dropped 0 bases and J dropped 7 bases, with 12 bases sitting between them. The germline V gene has CDR1 LGHNA and CDR2 YSLEER. The CDR3 spells CASSQDIGWDEAFF. The DNA of the CDR3 is TGCGCCAGCAGCCAAGATATCGGGTGGGATGAAGCTTTCTTT.

The J gene is TRBJ2-1, the V gene TRBV9; D is perhaps TRBD1 or TRBD2 (5 bases each). Trimming removed 4 bases at V and 9 bases at J, with 17 bases between. The CDR3 consists of 14 residues. The germline V gene encodes CDR1 SGDLS and CDR2 YYNGEE. CDR3 amino acids: CASSTSGGSSEQFF. CDR3 nucleotides: TGTGCCAGCAGCACAAGTGGGGGATCCAGTGAGCAGTTCTTC.

The chain uses TRBV7-8 and TRBJ2-1; weak D call: TRBD2 (6 bases). Germline V gives CDR1 SGHVS, CDR2 FQNEAQ. The CDR3 has 13 residues. Trimming left V 1 base short and J 7 bases short, with 8 bases between. The CDR3: CASSLGLGNEQFF. CDR3 coding DNA: TGTGCCAGCAGCTTAGGACTAGGTAATGAGCAGTTCTTC.

The chain couples TRBV15 to TRBJ2-2, with a weak D call TRBD2 (5 bases). The CDR3 spans 17 residues. Germline CDR1 is LNHNV and CDR2 is YYDKDF (reference sequence). V lost 0 bases to trimming and J lost 4 bases, with 15 bases between them. CDR3 bases: TGTGCCACCAGCAGAGATAGGCAGCGGCTTTTCACCGGGGAGCTGTTTTTT. Translated: CATSRDRQRLFTGELFF.

V is TRBV4-3 and J is TRBJ1-3; 7 nucleotides agree with TRBD1. J lost 0 bases, V lost 0 bases, and 2 bases had no gene match. The CDR3 spans 16 residues. Per the germline V gene, CDR1 is LGHNA and CDR2 is YSLEER. CDR3 DNA sequence: TGCGCCAGCAGCCAAGATAGACAGGGCTCTGGAAACACCATATATTTT. Its protein product is CASSQDRQGSGNTIYF.

DNA for the CDR3: TGTGCCACCTGGGACCCTACGAGGGTGACCCAGTACTTC. Amino acids: CATWDPTRVTQYF. The chain combines TRBV2 with TRBJ2-5; D may correspond to TRBD1 or TRBD2 (5 bases each). The CDR3 is 13 amino acids. V gave up 10 bases and J gave up 7 bases, with 19 bases separating them. Germline V gene data show CDR1 as SNHLY and CDR2 as FYNNEI.

The genes are TRBV4-2 and TRBJ2-7, with 7 nucleotides matching TRBD1. Germline CDR1 reads LGHNA; CDR2 reads YNFKEQ. V shed 0 bases and J 0 bases; nucleotides not matched to a gene: 11. The CDR3 length is 18 residues. The CDR3 bases are TGTGCCAGCAGCCAAGATCCCGGCAGAACAGGGGACTCCTACGAGCAGTACTTC. Encoded protein: CASSQDPGRTGDSYEQYF.

The gene calls are TRBV19 and TRBJ2-5; TRBD2 agrees at 11 bases. Germline V gene lookup returns CDR1 LNHDA and CDR2 SQIVND (reference sequence). CDR3 length: 17 residues. After removal of 4 bases from V and 1 base from J, the junction contained 8 bases not matched to a gene. The CDR3 here is CASSTIAGGSSQETQYF. The CDR3 bases are TGTGCCAGTAGTACAATAGCGGGAGGGTCCTCCCAAGAGACCCAGTACTTC.

In its sample, this clone was seen a few times. CDR3 DNA: TGTGCCAGCAGCTCTAGATTGTGGACTAGCGGGAGTGATGAGCAGTTCTTC. This translates into CASSSRLWTSGSDEQFF. The chain couples TRBV11-2 to TRBJ2-1; 13 bases are a match to TRBD2. The junction had 11 bases not matched to a gene; V was cut back by 4 bases and J by 8 bases. The CDR3 runs 17 residues. The germline V gene has CDR1 SGHAT and CDR2 FQNNGV.

This chain joins TRBV6-5 and TRBJ1-1; D perhaps matches TRBD1 (5 bases). Germline loops: CDR1 MNHEY, CDR2 SVGAGI. This CDR3 spans 14 amino acids. Trimming took 9 bases from V and 5 from J, leaving 19 bases between them. This CDR3 reads CASRSGQGLTEAFF. The CDR3 DNA is TGTGCCAGTCGATCGGGGCAGGGTTTGACTGAAGCTTTCTTT.

The CDR3 DNA follows: TGTGCCAGCAGCTTAGAAGTTGCATATGAGCAGTTCTTC. This translates into CASSLEVAYEQFF. The rearrangement links TRBV7-2 to TRBJ2-1, with D hard to call. Trimming pared 1 base from V and 8 bases from J, leaving 9 bases between. This CDR3 is built from 13 residues. From germline, CDR1 is SGHTA and CDR2 FQGNSA.

Here the CDR3 reads CASSQDGGGTGVRYTF. CDR3 DNA sequence: TGTGCCAGCAGCCAAGATGGGGGGGGGACAGGGGTGCGGTACACCTTC. The chain links TRBV4-2 to TRBJ1-2; 10 bases agree with TRBD1. In germline, CDR1 is LGHNA, CDR2 YNFKEQ. The V and J ends lost 0 bases and 11 bases, in that order; junction bases with no gene match: 12. The length of the CDR3 is 16 residues.

The chain carries TRBV30 and TRBJ2-7; D may be TRBD1 (6 bases). Trimming pared 3 bases from V and 3 bases from J, leaving 18 bases between. This CDR3 is 15 amino acids long. The germline gives CDR1 GTSNPN, CDR2 SVGIG (reference sequence). This chain's CDR3 is CAWRANTGTIYEQYF. CDR3 nucleotides: TGTGCCTGGAGGGCCAACACAGGGACCATCTACGAGCAGTACTTC.

The V call is TRBV7-3, the J call TRBJ2-1; 11 nucleotides align to TRBD2. Per the germline V gene, CDR1 is SGHTA and CDR2 is FQGTGA. The CDR3 totals 15 residues. The J segment lost 7 bases and the V segment lost 3 bases, leaving 5 bases of the junction unmatched. The CDR3 DNA reads TGTGCCAGCAGCTTTAGCGGGGGGGCGGGAAATGAGCAGTTCTTC. Its translation: CASSFSGGAGNEQFF.

This chain uses TRBV21-1 with TRBJ2-7; TRBD1 is taken as the D call from the table, unchecked against the DNA. TRBV21-1 is noted as a pseudogene. The CDR3 has 16 amino acids. For the CDR3, the DNA is TGTGCCAGCAGCACCTCCCTCCGGACACACTCCTACGAGCAGTACTTC. Translating it yields CASSTSLRTHSYEQYF.

The chain carries TRBV4-2 and TRBJ1-6; D call uncertain. This CDR3 has 13 residues. Per the germline V gene, CDR1 is LGHNA and CDR2 is YNFKEQ. V was shortened by 1 base and J by 9 bases, with 7 bases between the two germline ends. CDR3 DNA: TGTGCCAGCAGCCAAGGGTGGGGTTCACCCCTCCACTTT. It specifies CASSQGWGSPLHF.

The chain uses TRBV4-1 and TRBJ2-7; TRBD1 aligns across 8 bases. The CDR3 is made up of 15 amino acids. CDR1 and CDR2 from the germline V gene are MGHRA and YSYEKL. The V gene end was trimmed by 3 bases and the J gene end by 2 bases; junction bases not matched to a gene: 6. The CDR3 bases are TGCGCCAGCAGCCAGACCGGACAGGGCCCCTACGAGCAGTACTTC. It is translated as CASSQTGQGPYEQYF.

This clone has a handful of counts. Other DNA sequences in the sample encode the same CDR3. This chain joins TRBV29-1 and TRBJ2-7; no clear D. The CDR3 spans 11 residues. CDR1 and CDR2 (germline): SQVTM, ANQGSEA. Trimming took 4 bases from V and 3 from J, leaving 7 bases between them. Here the CDR3 reads CSVARDYEQYF. CDR3 coding DNA: TGCAGCGTTGCCAGAGACTACGAGCAGTACTTC.

The chain couples TRBV7-2 to TRBJ2-1, with D possibly being TRBD1 (6 bases). This CDR3 comprises 16 residues. Looked up from germline, CDR1 is SGHTA and CDR2 is FQGNSA. V shed 8 bases and J shed 0 bases, with 17 bases lying between them. CDR3 in DNA: TGTGCCAGCGGTACCAGGGGTATAAGCTCCTACAATGAGCAGTTCTTC. This sequence encodes CASGTRGISSYNEQFF.

This clone was detected only once. The chain couples TRBV4-3 to TRBJ2-7; TRBD1 matches at 7 bases. CDR3 length: 17 amino acids. J gave up 3 bases and V 4 bases, and 15 bases lay outside the gene matches. The germline gives CDR1 LGHNA, CDR2 YSLEER. CDR3: CASSPEIGDRGFYEQYF. The CDR3 DNA reads TGCGCCAGCAGCCCAGAGATTGGGGACAGAGGCTTCTACGAGCAGTACTTC.

J is TRBJ2-1 and V is TRBV7-2; no clear D. V shed 1 base and J shed 1 base, with 5 bases lying between them. Germline V gene sequence: CDR1 SGHTA, CDR2 FQGNSA. The CDR3 sequence is 14 residues long. The CDR3 protein is CASSLVYSYNEQFF. In nucleotides, the CDR3 is TGTGCCAGCAGCTTAGTATATTCCTACAATGAGCAGTTCTTC.

This clone has a single count. J is TRBJ2-7 and V is TRBV29-1; TRBD1 might be the D (6 bases). The germline V gene encodes CDR1 SQVTM and CDR2 ANQGSEA. Trimming cost V 4 bases and J 9 bases, with 13 bases left between them. The CDR3 length is 11 residues. The CDR3 region has the DNA TGCAGCGTTGGGACAGCGGTTGTGCAGTACTTC. This translates into CSVGTAVVQYF.

CDR3 protein: CASSLQDTQYF. Written as DNA, the CDR3 is TGTGCCAGCAGCTTACAGGATACGCAGTATTTT. This chain uses TRBV13 with TRBJ2-3; D is ambiguous. Germline CDR1 is PRHDT and CDR2 is FYEKMQ (reference sequence). Trimming stripped 2 bases from V and 6 bases from J, with 3 bases between. This CDR3 is 11 amino acids long.

The chain links TRBV25-1 to TRBJ1-2; D might be TRBD1 (5 bases). The germline V gene has CDR1 MGHDK and CDR2 SYGVNS. The CDR3 runs to 16 residues. V was clipped by 0 bases and J by 4 bases, with 15 bases between them. CDR3 loop: CASSEYIGDPSYGYTF. The CDR3 bases are TGTGCCAGCAGTGAATATATAGGGGACCCCAGCTATGGCTACACCTTC.

The chain links TRBV2 to TRBJ2-2; 8 nucleotides line up with TRBD2. CDR1 and CDR2 (germline): SNHLY, FYNNEI. Trimming took 7 bases from V and 5 from J; bases not matched to a gene: 9. The CDR3 length is 15 residues. The CDR3 loop reads CASKAGGGRTGELFF. Written as DNA, the CDR3 is TGTGCCAGCAAGGCGGGCGGGGGGCGAACCGGGGAGCTGTTTTTT.

The chain is built from TRBV4-1 and TRBJ2-7; D perhaps matches TRBD1 (5 bases). This CDR3 spans 15 amino acids. V lost 2 bases, J lost 0 bases, and 11 bases lay in between. Germline CDR1 reads MGHRA; CDR2 reads YSYEKL. As DNA, the CDR3 is TGCGCCAGCAGCCAATATGACAGAAACTCCTACGAGCAGTACTTC. It yields the protein CASSQYDRNSYEQYF.